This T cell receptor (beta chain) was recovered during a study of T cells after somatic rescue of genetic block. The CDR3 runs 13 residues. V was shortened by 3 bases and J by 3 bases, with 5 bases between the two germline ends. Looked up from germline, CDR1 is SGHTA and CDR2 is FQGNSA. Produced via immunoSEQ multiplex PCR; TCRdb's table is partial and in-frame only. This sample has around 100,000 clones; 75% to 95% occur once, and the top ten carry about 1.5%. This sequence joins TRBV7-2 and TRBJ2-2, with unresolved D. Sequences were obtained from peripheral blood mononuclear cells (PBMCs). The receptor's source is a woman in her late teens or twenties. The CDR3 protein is CASSFVDTGELFF. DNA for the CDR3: TGTGCCAGCAGCTTTGTAGACACCGGGGAGCTGTTTTTT.